This is a list of T cell receptor beta chains from one sample in a study of cytomegalovirus exposure and HLA in healthy donors. Produced via immunoSEQ multiplex PCR; TCRdb's table is partial and in-frame only. The table lists 55,000 to 70,000 clones, around 94% of them singletons. The sample comprised PBMCs. The source of these receptors is a man younger than 30 in good health and CMV-seronegative. Both conserved end residues are part of each CDR3. A D gene is named only where the DNA matches it firmly. Size values are once, few and many counts, or a class for expanded clones, and some rows have none.

.	TRBV4-2	.	TRBJ1-4	TGTGCCAGCAGCCAAGAAGGATCGGAGAAACTGTTTTTT	CASSQEGSEKLFF
TRBD2	TRBV15	.	TRBJ2-7	TGTGCCACCAGCAGAGAACAAAGCGGGATTCCTTCCTACGAGCAGTACTTC	CATSREQSGIPSYEQYF
TRBD2	TRBV19	.	TRBJ2-1	TGTGCCAGTACCAGAGGACTAGCGGCTAATGAGCAGTTCTTC	CASTRGLAANEQFF
.	TRBV20-1	once	TRBJ2-7	TGCAGCACGGGGGAGCAGTACTTC	CSTGEQYF
TRBD1	TRBV7-2	.	TRBJ1-2	TGTGCCAGCAGCTCCAGGACAGGGGAGTATGGCTACACCTTC	CASSSRTGEYGYTF
.	TRBV4-3	.	TRBJ1-2	TGCGCCAGCAGCCAAGATCGGGGGGGCAACTATGGCTACACCTTC	CASSQDRGGNYGYTF
TRBD1	TRBV5-8	.	TRBJ1-5	TGTGCCAGCAGCCCGGGACAGGGAGGGAATCAGCCCCAGCATTTT	CASSPGQGGNQPQHF
.	TRBV27	.	TRBJ1-2	TGTGCCAGCCGGACGGAGGGACATGGCTACACCTTC	CASRTEGHGYTF
.	TRBV6-1	.	TRBJ2-4	TGTGCCAGCAGGGGGGCTAGCGGAAACATTCAGTACTTC	CASRGASGNIQYF
TRBD2	TRBV28	once	TRBJ2-5	TGTGCCAGCAGTTTTGTGTTTGCGGGACAGGCTCAGGCGGATAGCGGGAGGCTCAGGGAGACCCAGTACTTC	CASSFVFAGQAQADSGRLRETQYF
TRBD2	TRBV5-4	.	TRBJ2-7	TGTGCCAGCAGCTTGGCCGGGGGACTAGCGGGTTCTATTAGCTCCTACGAGCAGTACTTC	CASSLAGGLAGSISSYEQYF